These T cell receptor beta chains were read from a single sample in a study of cytomegalovirus exposure and HLA in healthy donors. The repertoire was sequenced with immunoSEQ multiplex PCR; TCRdb's copy has only in-frame clones and lacks some. The sample has about 140,000 clones, approximately 72% seen once; the top ten hold 6.5%. Material for sequencing was PBMCs. Receptor source: a woman aged 55-69 years in good health and CMV-seronegative. CDR3s include the opening cysteine and the closing phenylalanine or tryptophan. The order of the fields is clone size, V gene, D gene, J gene, CDR3 length, CDR3 protein, CDR3 DNA. D genes are given only for firm matches. A row's size may be missing; if present it is once, few, many or a size class.

NA	TRBV2	TRBD1	TRBJ1-1	14	CATIGTGGKTEAFF	TGTGCCACCATAGGGACAGGGGGAAAGACTGAAGCTTTCTTT
few	TRBV19	NA	TRBJ2-4	17	CASRDKQGRGAKNIQYF	TGTGCCAGTAGGGACAAACAGGGAAGGGGGGCCAAAAACATTCAGTACTTC
NA	TRBV6-1	NA	TRBJ2-6	14	CASSLNAGANVLTF	TGTGCCAGCAGCCTAAACGCTGGGGCCAACGTCCTGACTTTC
few	TRBV10-3	NA	TRBJ2-1	14	CAISVSSAGDEQFF	TGTGCCATCAGTGTTTCGTCCGCAGGGGATGAGCAGTTCTTC
NA	TRBV5-1	TRBD2	TRBJ2-5	16	CASSLVGLAVQETQYF	TGCGCCAGCAGCTTGGTTGGACTAGCGGTTCAAGAGACCCAGTACTTC
NA	TRBV7-2	NA	TRBJ2-7	15	CASSLSTSPAYEQYF	TGTGCCAGCAGCTTAAGTACTAGCCCGGCCTACGAGCAGTACTTC
few	TRBV28	NA	TRBJ2-5	14	CASSFAGNQETQYF	TGTGCCAGCAGTTTTGCGGGCAACCAAGAGACCCAGTACTTC
once	TRBV7-3	NA	TRBJ2-7	16	CASSSDGLRGGYEQYF	TGTGCCAGCAGCTCCGACGGTCTAAGAGGAGGATACGAGCAGTACTTC
NA	TRBV12-5	TRBD2	TRBJ2-1	13	CASRTSGTNEQFF	TGTGCTAGTCGGACTAGCGGCACCAATGAGCAGTTCTTC
NA	TRBV7-2	NA	TRBJ2-3	14	CASSLGGGEDTQYF	TGTGCCAGCAGCTTGGGGGGAGGAGAAGATACGCAGTATTTT
NA	TRBV7-9	NA	TRBJ2-3	14	CASSLQGGVDTQYF	TGTGCCAGCAGCTTACAGGGAGGCGTAGATACGCAGTATTTT
NA	TRBV19	NA	TRBJ1-5	14	CASRSQGSNQPQHF	TGTGCCAGTAGATCGCAGGGAAGCAATCAGCCCCAGCATTTT
few	TRBV18	TRBD1	TRBJ1-4	16	CASSPTRGTVNEKLFF	TGTGCCAGCTCACCGACTCGTGGGACAGTTAATGAAAAACTGTTTTTT
NA	TRBV7-3	TRBD2	TRBJ2-1	16	CASSSPGPAGGSEQFF	TGTGCCAGCAGCTCCCCCGGACCAGCGGGAGGTTCTGAGCAGTTCTTC
NA	TRBV7-7	NA	TRBJ2-5	14	CASARGGVQETQYF	TGTGCTAGCGCACGAGGGGGGGTTCAAGAGACCCAGTACTTC
NA	TRBV9	TRBD2	TRBJ2-5	16	CASSVGAGGRQETQYF	TGTGCCAGCAGCGTAGGAGCGGGGGGTCGTCAAGAGACCCAGTACTTC
NA	TRBV19	NA	TRBJ1-1	12	CASSAGFPEAFF	TGTGCCAGTAGTGCAGGATTCCCTGAAGCTTTCTTT
NA	TRBV28	TRBD1	TRBJ1-2	12	CASRSGGSGYTF	TGTGCCAGCAGGTCAGGGGGCTCTGGCTACACCTTC
NA	TRBV11-1	TRBD2	TRBJ2-3	16	CASSSWTSGSTDTQYF	TGTGCCAGCAGCTCCTGGACTAGCGGGAGCACAGATACGCAGTATTTT
NA	TRBV5-6	NA	TRBJ1-2	13	CASSLTQLYGYTF	TGTGCCAGCAGCTTGACACAGCTATATGGCTACACCTTC
NA	TRBV19	TRBD1	TRBJ1-1	14	CASRTTGGNTEAFF	TGTGCCAGTAGGACCACAGGGGGGAACACTGAAGCTTTCTTT
NA	TRBV4-1	TRBD1	TRBJ1-6	14	CASSPTGDQGALHF	TGCGCCAGCAGCCCCACAGGGGACCAGGGGGCCCTCCACTTT
NA	TRBV6-5	TRBD1	TRBJ1-2	13	CASRATGGYGYTF	TGTGCCAGCAGGGCGACAGGGGGCTATGGCTACACCTTC
NA	TRBV5-1	NA	TRBJ2-5	12	CASRQGQETQYF	TGCGCCAGCAGACAGGGTCAAGAGACCCAGTACTTC
few	TRBV7-9	NA	TRBJ1-4	12	CASSRGGGQLFF	TGTGCCAGCAGCCGTGGTGGAGGGCAACTGTTTTTT
NA	TRBV23-1	TRBD1	TRBJ1-2	16	CASSQFDRGRFYGYTF	TGCGCCAGCAGTCAATTTGACAGGGGGCGCTTCTATGGCTACACCTTC
NA	TRBV7-3	TRBD2	TRBJ2-7	13	CASNLAGKDEQYF	TGTGCCAGCAACCTAGCGGGGAAAGACGAGCAGTACTTC
NA	TRBV4-3	TRBD1	TRBJ1-2	15	CASSPNDRGIYGYTF	TGCGCCAGCAGCCCGAACGACAGGGGCATCTATGGCTACACCTTC